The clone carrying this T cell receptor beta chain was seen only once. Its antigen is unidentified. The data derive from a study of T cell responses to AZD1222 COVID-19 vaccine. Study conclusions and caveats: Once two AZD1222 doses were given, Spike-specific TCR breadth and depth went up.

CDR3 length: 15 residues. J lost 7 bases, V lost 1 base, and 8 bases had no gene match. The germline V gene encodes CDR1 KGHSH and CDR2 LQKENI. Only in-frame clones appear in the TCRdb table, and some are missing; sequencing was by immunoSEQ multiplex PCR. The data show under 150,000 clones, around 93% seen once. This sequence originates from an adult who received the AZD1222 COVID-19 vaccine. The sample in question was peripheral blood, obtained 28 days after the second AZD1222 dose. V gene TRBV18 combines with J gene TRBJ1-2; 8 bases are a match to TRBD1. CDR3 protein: CASSPRAGGGFGYTF. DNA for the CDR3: TGTGCCAGCTCACCACGGGCAGGGGGCGGATTTGGCTACACCTTC.